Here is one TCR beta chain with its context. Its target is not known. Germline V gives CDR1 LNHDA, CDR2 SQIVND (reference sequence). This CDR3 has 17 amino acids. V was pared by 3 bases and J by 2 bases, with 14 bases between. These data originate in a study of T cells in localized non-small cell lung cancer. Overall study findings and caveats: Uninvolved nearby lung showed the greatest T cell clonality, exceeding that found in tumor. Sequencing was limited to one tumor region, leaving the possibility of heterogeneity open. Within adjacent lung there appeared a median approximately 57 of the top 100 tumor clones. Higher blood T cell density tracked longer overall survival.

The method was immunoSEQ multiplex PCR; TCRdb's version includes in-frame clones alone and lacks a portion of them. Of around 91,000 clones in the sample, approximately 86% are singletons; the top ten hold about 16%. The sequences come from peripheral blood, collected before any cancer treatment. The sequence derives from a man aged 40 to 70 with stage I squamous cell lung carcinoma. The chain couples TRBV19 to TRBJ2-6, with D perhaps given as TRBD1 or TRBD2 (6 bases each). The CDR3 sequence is CASSMTVGGTGANVLTF. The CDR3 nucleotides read TGTGCCAGTAGTATGACAGTGGGGGGCACTGGGGCCAACGTCCTGACTTTC.